A single T cell receptor beta chain is shown here with its context. Repertoires were generated with immunoSEQ multiplex PCR, while TCRdb's copy carries only in-frame clones and drops some. The repertoire includes around 140,000 clones, around 86% of them detected once, and roughly 10% sits in the top ten. This sample is drawn from a study of blood T cell repertoires in COVID-19. As for the study in general: From the United States, Italy and Spain came samples of acute and convalescent COVID-19.

V was pared by 4 bases and J by 4 bases, with 13 bases between. The CDR3 spans 14 residues. The V gene's germline CDR1 is LGHNA and CDR2 YNFKEQ. The receptor was isolated from a man in his sixties who had recovered from COVID-19. The sequenced sample consisted of PBMCs or T cells enriched from blood (not recorded which). The chain carries TRBV4-2 and TRBJ1-2, with D perhaps TRBD1 (6 bases). The CDR3 nucleotides are TGTGCCAGCAGCCGGCAGGGGCAGGGCTATGGCTACACCTTC. Its translation: CASSRQGQGYGYTF.